This T cell receptor beta chain was sequenced in a study of OX40 agonist ivuxolimab in advanced cancers. Study-wide background: The diagnoses of dose-escalation patients were hepatocellular carcinoma, melanoma, renal cell or head and neck cancer.

The CDR3 loop spans 14 amino acids. CDR1 is SGHTA and CDR2 is FQGNSA in the germline V gene. V was shortened by 5 bases and J by 2 bases, with 11 bases between the two germline ends. The table came from immunoSEQ multiplex PCR; TCRdb's copy has only in-frame clones and leaves some out. Here the sample spans tens of thousands of clones, approximately 91% being singletons. The chain links TRBV7-2 to TRBJ2-3; a possible D gene is TRBD1 (7 bases). The sequence was obtained from an adult with an advanced solid tumor such as melanoma, head and neck, liver or kidney cancer. This sample comprised CD4+ or CD8+ T cells sorted from blood, obtained in a trial of the OX40 agonist ivuxolimab. CDR3 coding DNA: TGTGCCAGCAGCCCAGGGGGGTCCACAGATACGCAGTATTTT. This gives the protein CASSPGGSTDTQYF.